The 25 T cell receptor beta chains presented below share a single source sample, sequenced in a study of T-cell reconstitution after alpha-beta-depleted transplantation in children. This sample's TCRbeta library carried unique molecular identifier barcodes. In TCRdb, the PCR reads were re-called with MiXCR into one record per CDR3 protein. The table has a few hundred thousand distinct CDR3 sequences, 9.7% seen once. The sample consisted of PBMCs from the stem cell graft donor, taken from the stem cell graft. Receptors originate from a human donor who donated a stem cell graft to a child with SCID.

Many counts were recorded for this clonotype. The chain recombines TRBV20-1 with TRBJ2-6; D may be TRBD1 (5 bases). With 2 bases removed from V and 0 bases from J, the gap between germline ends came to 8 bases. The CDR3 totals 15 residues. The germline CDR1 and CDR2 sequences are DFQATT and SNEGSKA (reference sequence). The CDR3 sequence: CSARQGYSGANVLTF. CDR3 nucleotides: TGCAGTGCTAGACAGGGCTACTCTGGGGCCAACGTCCTGACTTTC.

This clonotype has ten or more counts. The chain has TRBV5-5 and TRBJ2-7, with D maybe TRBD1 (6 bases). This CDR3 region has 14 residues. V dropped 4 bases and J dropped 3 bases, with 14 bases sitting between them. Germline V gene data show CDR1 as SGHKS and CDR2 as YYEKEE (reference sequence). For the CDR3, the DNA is TGTGCCAGCAGCCCTTGGACAGTGCACTACGAGCAGTACTTC. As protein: CASSPWTVHYEQYF.

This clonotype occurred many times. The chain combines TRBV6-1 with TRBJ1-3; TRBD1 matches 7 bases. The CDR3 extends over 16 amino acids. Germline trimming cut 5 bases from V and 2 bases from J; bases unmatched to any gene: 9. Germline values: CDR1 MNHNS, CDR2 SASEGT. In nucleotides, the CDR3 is TGTGCCAGCAGTCCGAACAGGGGTGGGACTGGAAACACCATATATTTT. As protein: CASSPNRGGTGNTIYF.

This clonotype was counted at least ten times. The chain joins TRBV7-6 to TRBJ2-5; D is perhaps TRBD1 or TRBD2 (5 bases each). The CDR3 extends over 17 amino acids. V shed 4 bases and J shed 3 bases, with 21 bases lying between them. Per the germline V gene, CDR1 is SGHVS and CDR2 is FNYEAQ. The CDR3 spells CASSSYHSGRGEETQYF. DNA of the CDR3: TGTGCCAGCAGCTCATATCACTCAGGGCGAGGGGAAGAGACCCAGTACTTC.

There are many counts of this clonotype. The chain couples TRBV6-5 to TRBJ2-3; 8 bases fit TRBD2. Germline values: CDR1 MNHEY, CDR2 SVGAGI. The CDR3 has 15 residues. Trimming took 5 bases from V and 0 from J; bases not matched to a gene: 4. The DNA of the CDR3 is TGTGCCAGCAGTCGCGGGGGGCTAAGCACAGATACGCAGTATTTT. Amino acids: CASSRGGLSTDTQYF.

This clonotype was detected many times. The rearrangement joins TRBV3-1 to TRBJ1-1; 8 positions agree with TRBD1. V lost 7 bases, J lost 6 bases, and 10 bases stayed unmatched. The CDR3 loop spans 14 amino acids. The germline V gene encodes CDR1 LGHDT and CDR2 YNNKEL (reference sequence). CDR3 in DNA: TGTGCCAGCACCCAGGCGGACAGGGATGCTGAAGCTTTCTTT. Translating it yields CASTQADRDAEAFF.

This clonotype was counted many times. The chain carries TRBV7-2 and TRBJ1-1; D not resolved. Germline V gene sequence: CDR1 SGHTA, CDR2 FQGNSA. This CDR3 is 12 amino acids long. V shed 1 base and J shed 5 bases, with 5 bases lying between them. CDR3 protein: CASSLVWTEAFF. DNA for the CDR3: TGTGCCAGCAGCTTAGTGTGGACTGAAGCTTTCTTT.

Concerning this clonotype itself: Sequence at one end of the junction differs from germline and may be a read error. Here the CDR3 reads CASSLSETQHF. In DNA, the CDR3 is TGTGCCAGCAGCTTGAGCGAGACCCAGCACTTC. The V and J genes are TRBV5-5 and TRBJ2-5, with D uncertain. The CDR3 has 11 residues. CDR1 and CDR2 (germline): SGHKS, YYEKEE (reference sequence).

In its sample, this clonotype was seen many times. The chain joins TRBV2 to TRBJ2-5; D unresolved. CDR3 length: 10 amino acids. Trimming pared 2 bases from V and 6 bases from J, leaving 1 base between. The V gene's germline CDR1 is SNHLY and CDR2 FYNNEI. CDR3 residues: CASSEKTQYF. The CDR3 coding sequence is TGTGCCAGCAGTGAAAAGACCCAGTACTTC.

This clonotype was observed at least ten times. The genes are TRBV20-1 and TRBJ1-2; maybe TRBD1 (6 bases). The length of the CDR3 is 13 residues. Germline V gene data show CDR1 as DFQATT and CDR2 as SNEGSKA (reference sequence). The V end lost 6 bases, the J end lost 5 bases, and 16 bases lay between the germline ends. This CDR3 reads CSAPGGLQYGYTF. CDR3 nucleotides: TGCAGTGCCCCCGGGGGGCTACAATATGGCTACACCTTC.

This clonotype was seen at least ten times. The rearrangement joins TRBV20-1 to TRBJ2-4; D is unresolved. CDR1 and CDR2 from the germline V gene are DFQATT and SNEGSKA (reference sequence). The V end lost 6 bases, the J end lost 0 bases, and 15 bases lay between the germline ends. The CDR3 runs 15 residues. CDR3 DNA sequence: TGCAGTGCCCTCCATGGTCAGCGAGCCAAAAACATTCAGTACTTC. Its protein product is CSALHGQRAKNIQYF.

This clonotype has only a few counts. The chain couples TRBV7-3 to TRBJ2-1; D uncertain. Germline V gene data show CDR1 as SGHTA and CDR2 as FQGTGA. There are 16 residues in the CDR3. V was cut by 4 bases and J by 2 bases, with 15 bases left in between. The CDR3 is CASSSLSDDPYNEQFF. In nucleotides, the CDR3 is TGTGCCAGCAGCTCCCTGAGTGACGACCCCTACAATGAGCAGTTCTTC.

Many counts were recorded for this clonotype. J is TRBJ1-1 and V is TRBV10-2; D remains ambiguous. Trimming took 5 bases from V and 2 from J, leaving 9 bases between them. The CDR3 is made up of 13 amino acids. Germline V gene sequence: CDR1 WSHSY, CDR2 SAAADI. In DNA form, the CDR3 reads TGCGCCAGCAGTCCCAGGACCAACACTGAAGCTTTCTTT. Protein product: CASSPRTNTEAFF.

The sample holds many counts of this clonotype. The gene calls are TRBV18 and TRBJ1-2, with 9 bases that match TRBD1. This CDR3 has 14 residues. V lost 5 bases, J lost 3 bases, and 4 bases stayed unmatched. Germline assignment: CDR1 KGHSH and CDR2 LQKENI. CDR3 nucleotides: TGTGCCAGCTCATCGGACAGGGGAGACTATGGCTACACCTTC. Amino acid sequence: CASSSDRGDYGYTF.

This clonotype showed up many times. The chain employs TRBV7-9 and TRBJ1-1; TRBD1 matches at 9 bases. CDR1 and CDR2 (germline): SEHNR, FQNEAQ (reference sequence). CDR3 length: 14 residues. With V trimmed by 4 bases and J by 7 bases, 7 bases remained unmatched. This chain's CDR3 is CASSSTDRGGEAFF. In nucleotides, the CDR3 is TGTGCCAGCAGCTCTACGGACAGGGGTGGTGAAGCTTTCTTT.

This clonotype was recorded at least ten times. CDR3 coding DNA: TGCAGTGCTAGGGGACAGGGTGAGGATGGCTACACCTTC. Residues: CSARGQGEDGYTF. The chain uses TRBV20-1 and TRBJ1-2, with 9 bases fitting TRBD1. The germline CDR1 and CDR2 sequences are DFQATT and SNEGSKA (reference sequence). The length of the CDR3 is 13 residues. J gave up 6 bases and V 3 bases, and 5 bases lay outside the gene matches.

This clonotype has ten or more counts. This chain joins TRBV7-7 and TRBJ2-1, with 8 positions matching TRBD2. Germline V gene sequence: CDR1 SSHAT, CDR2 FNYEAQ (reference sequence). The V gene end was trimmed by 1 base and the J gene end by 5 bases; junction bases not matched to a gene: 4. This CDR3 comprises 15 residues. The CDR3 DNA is TGTGCCAGCAGCTTAGGAGCGGGGGCCCACAATGAGCAGTTCTTC. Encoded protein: CASSLGAGAHNEQFF. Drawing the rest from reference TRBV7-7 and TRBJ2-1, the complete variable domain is GAGVSQSPRYKVTKRGQDVTLRCDPISSHATLYWYQQALGQGPEFLTYFNYEAQPDKSGLPSDRFSAERPEGSISTLTIQRTEQRDSAMYRCASSLGAGAHNEQFFGPGTRLTVL.

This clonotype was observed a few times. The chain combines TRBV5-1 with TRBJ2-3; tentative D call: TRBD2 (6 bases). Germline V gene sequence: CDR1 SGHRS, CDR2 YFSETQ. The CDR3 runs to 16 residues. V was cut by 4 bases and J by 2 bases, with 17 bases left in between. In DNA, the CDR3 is TGCGCCAGCAGCCCTCCTCTAGCGAGGGACACAGATACGCAGTATTTT. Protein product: CASSPPLARDTDTQYF.

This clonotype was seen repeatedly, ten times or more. For the CDR3, the DNA is TGCAGCGTTGAAGCTCGGGGGGTCTACGAGCAGTACTTC. Its protein is CSVEARGVYEQYF. The chain employs TRBV29-1 and TRBJ2-7, with 7 bases identical to TRBD2. J was trimmed by 3 bases and V by 1 base; bases with no gene match: 3. CDR3 size: 13 residues. Germline CDR1 SQVTM, CDR2 ANQGSEA.

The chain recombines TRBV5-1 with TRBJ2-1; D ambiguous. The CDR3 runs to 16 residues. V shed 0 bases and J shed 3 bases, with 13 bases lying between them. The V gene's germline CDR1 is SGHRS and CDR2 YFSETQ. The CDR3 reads CASSLGTQLSYNEQFF. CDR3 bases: TGCGCCAGCAGCTTGGGAACCCAACTTAGCTACAATGAGCAGTTCTTC.

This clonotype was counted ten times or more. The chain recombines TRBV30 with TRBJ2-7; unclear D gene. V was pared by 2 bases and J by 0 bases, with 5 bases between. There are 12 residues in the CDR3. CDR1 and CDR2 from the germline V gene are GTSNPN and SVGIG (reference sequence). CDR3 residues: CAWSTSSYEQYF. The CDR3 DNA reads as TGTGCCTGGAGTACGAGCTCCTACGAGCAGTACTTC. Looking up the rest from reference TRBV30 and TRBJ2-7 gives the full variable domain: SQTIHQWPATLVQPVGSPLSLECTVEGTSNPNLYWYRQAAGRGLQLLFYSVGIGQISSEVPQNLSASRPQDRQFILSSKKLLLSDSGFYLCAWSTSSYEQYFGPGTRLTVT.

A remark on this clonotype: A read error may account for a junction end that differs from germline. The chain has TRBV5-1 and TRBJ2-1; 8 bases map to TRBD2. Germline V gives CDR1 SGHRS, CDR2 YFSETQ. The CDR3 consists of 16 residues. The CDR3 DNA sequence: TGCGCCAGCAGCCTGAGTATGATCGGACTAGCAAGTGAGCAGCTCTTC. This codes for CASSLSMIGLASEQLF.

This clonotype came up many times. DNA for the CDR3: TGTGCCAGCAGCCTCTTACCCCTGAGCTCCTACAATGAGCAGTTCTTC. Protein sequence: CASSLLPLSSYNEQFF. The rearrangement links TRBV14 to TRBJ2-1; D is ambiguous. The V and J ends lost 4 bases and 0 bases respectively, with 13 bases between them. Germline CDR1 SGHDN, CDR2 FVKESK. CDR3 length: 16 amino acids.

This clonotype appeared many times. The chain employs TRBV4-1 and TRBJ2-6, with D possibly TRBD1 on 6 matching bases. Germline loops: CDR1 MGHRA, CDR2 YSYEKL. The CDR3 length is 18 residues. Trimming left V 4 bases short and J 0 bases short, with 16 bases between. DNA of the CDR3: TGCGCCAGCAGCCGTCGGTACAGGGATTACTCTGGGGCCAACGTCCTGACTTTC. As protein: CASSRRYRDYSGANVLTF.

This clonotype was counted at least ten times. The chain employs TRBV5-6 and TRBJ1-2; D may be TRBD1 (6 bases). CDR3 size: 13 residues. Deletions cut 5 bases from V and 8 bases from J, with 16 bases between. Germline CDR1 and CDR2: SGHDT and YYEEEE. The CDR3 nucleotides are TGTGCCAGCAGTTTTGGGGGCACTGGCGGCTACACCTTC. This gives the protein CASSFGGTGGYTF.